What follows is one TCR beta chain and its context. The CDR3 length is 14 residues. Trimming took off 0 bases at V and 7 bases at J, with 7 bases between the two ends. Germline CDR1 and CDR2: SGHAT and FQNNGV. The record originates from a study of blood T cell repertoires in COVID-19. Study background: The samples span acute and convalescent COVID-19 from the United States, Italy and Spain. PBMCs, B-cell-depleted T cells, or T cells provided the cDNA or gDNA that made up the material.

Authors' analysis steps: Quantification of nucleated cells was approximated via reference gene primer amplification. Profiled with immunoSEQ multiplex PCR; TCRdb holds only in-frame clones, not every one. The D gene and trimming were derived from the DNA, and the V and J assignments and clone size from that table. The sample has roughly 250,000 clones; more than 80% are singletons. This chain uses TRBV11-2 with TRBJ1-6, with a weak D call TRBD1 (6 bases). Sequences were obtained from peripheral blood. The clonotype was recovered from a woman between 35 and 50 years old with acute or convalescent COVID-19. In DNA, the CDR3 is TGTGCCAGCAGCTTAGAGAGGGGGAATTCACCCCTCCACTTT. Translated: CASSLERGNSPLHF.